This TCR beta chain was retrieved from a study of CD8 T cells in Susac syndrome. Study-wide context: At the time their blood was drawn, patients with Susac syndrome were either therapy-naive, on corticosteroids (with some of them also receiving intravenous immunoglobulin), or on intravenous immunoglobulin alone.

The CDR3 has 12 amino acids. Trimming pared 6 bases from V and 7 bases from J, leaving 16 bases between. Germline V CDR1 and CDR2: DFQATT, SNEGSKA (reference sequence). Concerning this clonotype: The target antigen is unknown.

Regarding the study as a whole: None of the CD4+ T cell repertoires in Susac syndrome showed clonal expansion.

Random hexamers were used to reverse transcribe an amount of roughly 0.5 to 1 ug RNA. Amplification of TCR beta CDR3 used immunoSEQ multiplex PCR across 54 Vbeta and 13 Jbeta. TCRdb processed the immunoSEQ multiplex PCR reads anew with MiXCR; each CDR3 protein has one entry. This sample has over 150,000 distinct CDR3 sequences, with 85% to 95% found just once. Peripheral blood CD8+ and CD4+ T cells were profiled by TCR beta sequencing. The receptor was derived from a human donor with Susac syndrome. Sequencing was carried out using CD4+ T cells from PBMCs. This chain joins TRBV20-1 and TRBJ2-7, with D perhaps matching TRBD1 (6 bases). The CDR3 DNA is TGCAGTGCCAACAGGGAATCGGAAGAGCAGTACTTC. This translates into CSANRESEEQYF.